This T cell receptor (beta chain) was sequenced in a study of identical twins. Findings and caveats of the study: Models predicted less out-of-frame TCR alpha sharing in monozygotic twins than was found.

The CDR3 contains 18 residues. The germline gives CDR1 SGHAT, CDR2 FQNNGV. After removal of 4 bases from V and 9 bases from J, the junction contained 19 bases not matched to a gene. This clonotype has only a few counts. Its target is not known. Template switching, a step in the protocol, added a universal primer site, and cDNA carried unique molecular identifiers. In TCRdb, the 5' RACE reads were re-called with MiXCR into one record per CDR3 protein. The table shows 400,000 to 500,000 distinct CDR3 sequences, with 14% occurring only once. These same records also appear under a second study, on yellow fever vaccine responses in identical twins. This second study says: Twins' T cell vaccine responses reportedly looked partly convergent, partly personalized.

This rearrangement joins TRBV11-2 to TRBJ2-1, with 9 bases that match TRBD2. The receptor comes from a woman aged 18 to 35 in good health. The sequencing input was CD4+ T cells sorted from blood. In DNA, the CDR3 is TGTGCCAGCAGCTCAGGGGCGGGAGGGCCCCATGGGGGTGGTGAGCAGTTCTTC. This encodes CASSSGAGGPHGGGEQFF. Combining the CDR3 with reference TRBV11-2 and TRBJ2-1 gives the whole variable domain EAGVAQSPRYKIIEKRQSVAFWCNPISGHATLYWYQQILGQGPKLLIQFQNNGVVDDSQLPKDRFSAERLKGVDSTLKIQPAKLEDSAVYLCASSSGAGGPHGGGEQFFGPGTRLTVL.